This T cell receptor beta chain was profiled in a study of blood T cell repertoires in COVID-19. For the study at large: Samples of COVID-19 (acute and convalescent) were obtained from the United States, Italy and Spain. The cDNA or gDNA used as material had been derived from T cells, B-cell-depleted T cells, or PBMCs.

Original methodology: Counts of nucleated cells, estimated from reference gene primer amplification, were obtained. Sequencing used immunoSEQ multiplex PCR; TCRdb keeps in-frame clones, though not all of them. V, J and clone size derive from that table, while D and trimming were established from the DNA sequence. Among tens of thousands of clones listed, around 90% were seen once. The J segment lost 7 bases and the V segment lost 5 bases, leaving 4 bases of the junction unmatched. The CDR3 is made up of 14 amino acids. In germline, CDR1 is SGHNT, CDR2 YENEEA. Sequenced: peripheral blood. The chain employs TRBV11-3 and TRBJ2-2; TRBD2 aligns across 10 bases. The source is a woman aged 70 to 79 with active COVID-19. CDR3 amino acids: CASSGTSVSGELFF. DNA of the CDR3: TGTGCCAGCAGCGGGACTAGCGTGAGCGGGGAGCTGTTTTTT. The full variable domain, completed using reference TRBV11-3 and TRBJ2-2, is EAGVVQSPRYKIIEKKQPVAFWCNPISGHNTLYWYLQNLGQGPELLIRYENEEAVDDSQLPKDRFSAERLKGVDSTLKIQPAELGDSAVYLCASSGTSVSGELFFGEGSRLTVL.